This T cell receptor beta chain was observed in a study of CD8 T cells in Susac syndrome. Across the study: Susac syndrome patients were untreated, on corticosteroids with some adding intravenous immunoglobulin, or on intravenous immunoglobulin only.

RNA amounts of about 0.5 to 1 ug underwent reverse transcription with random hexamers. An immunoSEQ multiplex PCR generated amplified TCR beta CDR3 products spanning 54 Vbeta and 13 Jbeta. TCRdb called the immunoSEQ multiplex PCR reads again in MiXCR, with one record for every CDR3 protein. Of about 200,000 distinct CDR3 sequences in the sample, 91% are singletons; the top ten hold around 0.079%. CDR1 LGHDT and CDR2 YNNKEL come from the germline V gene (reference sequence). With 2 bases clipped from V and 5 bases from J, the junction kept 7 bases outside the gene matches. The CDR3 sequence is 15 residues long. The recently defined diagnostic criteria for definite or probable disease were met by the Susac syndrome patients.

Sequences were obtained from CD4+ T cells from PBMCs. The receptor comes from a human donor with Susac syndrome. The chain uses TRBV3-1 and TRBJ2-7; 9 nucleotides line up with TRBD2. CDR3 in amino acids: CASSQSLAGMDEQYF. The CDR3 DNA reads as TGTGCCAGCAGCCAATCACTAGCGGGTATGGACGAGCAGTACTTC.